This T cell receptor beta chain was recovered during a study of T-cell memory formation after mild COVID-19. Study at large: Most TCR clusters belonged to a single donor. The study, taken as a whole, reports: Of the contracting clones, CD4+ ones lay mainly in CM and EM, and CD8+ ones in EMRA. Some clones that responded were present in memory (sampled pre-infection), which suggests cross-reactive memory joined.

TCRdb re-called the 5' RACE reads through MiXCR, storing one row per CDR3 protein. Counted here are 250,000 to 350,000 distinct CDR3 sequences, roughly a fifth occurring once; the ten biggest clones make up about 21%. Germline V gene sequence: CDR1 SGHRS, CDR2 YFSETQ. Losses at the gene ends were 7 bases for V and 2 bases for J; bases not matched to a gene: 6. The CDR3 runs to 16 residues. Comments on this clonotype: The antigen is unknown.

The gene calls are TRBV5-1 and TRBJ2-1, with TRBD2 identical over 13 bases. The TCR comes from a man between 18 and 29 years old who had mild COVID-19 (a few samples of this study predate the infection). Cell type and time point are not known. Sequencing was performed on PBMCs or a T cell subset sorted from them (not recorded which). This CDR3 reads CASCQTSGGPYNEQFF. For the CDR3, the DNA is TGCGCCAGCTGCCAGACTAGCGGGGGGCCCTACAATGAGCAGTTCTTC.